This entry describes one T cell receptor beta chain. As yet, its antigen is unknown. The germline CDR1 and CDR2 sequences are SGHNT and YYREEE (reference sequence). V dropped 4 bases and J dropped 4 bases, with 26 bases sitting between them. CDR3 length: 18 amino acids. 60 Vbeta and 13 Jbeta primers were used in PCR. TCRdb's copy holds only in-frame clones and misses some; the assay was immunoSEQ multiplex PCR. This sample has 210,000 or so clones, with roughly 81% found just once. This specimen belongs to a study of cytomegalovirus exposure and HLA in healthy donors. Study results and caveats: The study assumed roughly uniform donor sequencing depth for presence/absence analyses. The study had only CMV serostatus as immune exposure information. Of the V segments, some could not be distinguished, including TRBV6-2 and TRBV6-3, and were excluded.

The sample comprised PBMCs. The source of this sequence is a girl aged 2 to 10 in good health and CMV-seronegative. The gene calls are TRBV5-4 and TRBJ1-1, with unresolved D. The CDR3 DNA is TGTGCCAGCAGCCCGGTACCCTACTTCATAGCTGATTCCACTGAAGCTTTCTTT. Translated, it gives CASSPVPYFIADSTEAFF.